These 20 T cell receptor beta chains share one sample of origin, sequenced in a study of PD-L1 blockade in urothelial cancer. As for time point: peripheral blood 6 weeks after treatment start. Using immunoSEQ multiplex PCR, the repertoire was profiled, and TCRdb retains in-frame clones only, with some absent. The table lists around 100,000 clones, 85% to 95% of them singletons, with less than 4.5% in the top ten. The sample consisted of PBMCs, taken around atezolizumab (anti-PD-L1) treatment. Receptor source: a man in his sixties with urothelial cancer.

This chain uses TRBV6-5 with TRBJ1-6; perhaps TRBD1 as D (5 bases). Germline V gives CDR1 MNHEY, CDR2 SVGAGI. CDR3 length: 16 amino acids. V was shortened by 2 bases and J by 7 bases, with 15 bases between the two germline ends. CDR3 loop: CASSYEAPGGNSPLHF. Here the CDR3 DNA reads TGTGCCAGCAGTTACGAGGCCCCCGGGGGGAATTCACCCCTCCACTTT.

The rearrangement uses TRBV28 and TRBJ2-2; D is possibly TRBD1 (5 bases). With 2 bases removed from V and 7 bases from J, the gap between germline ends came to 29 bases. Looked up from germline, CDR1 is MDHEN and CDR2 is SYDVKM. The CDR3 sequence is 20 residues long. The CDR3 is CASSLIILSDRQKKDGELFF. DNA of the CDR3: TGTGCCAGCAGTTTAATAATTTTGAGTGACAGACAAAAAAAGGACGGGGAGCTGTTTTTT.

This sequence joins TRBV28 and TRBJ2-7; D possibly corresponds to TRBD1 (6 bases). The V gene's germline CDR1 is MDHEN and CDR2 SYDVKM. Trimming removed 2 bases from V and 2 bases from J, with 16 bases in between. CDR3 length equals 16 residues. Here the CDR3 reads CASSLVRGGAPYEQYF. CDR3 DNA sequence: TGTGCCAGCAGTTTAGTTCGAGGGGGAGCCCCCTACGAGCAGTACTTC. The whole variable domain, remainder taken from reference TRBV28 and TRBJ2-7, is DVKVTQSSRYLVKRTGEKVFLECVQDMDHENMFWYRQDPGLGLRLIYFSYDVKMKEKGDIPEGYSVSREKKERFSLILESASTNQTSMYLCASSLVRGGAPYEQYFGPGTRLTVT.

The chain carries TRBV20-1 and TRBJ2-7; D not certain. CDR3 size: 11 residues. The germline V gene encodes CDR1 DFQATT and CDR2 SNEGSKA (reference sequence). V was shortened by 2 bases and J by 1 base, with 3 bases between the two germline ends. For the CDR3, the DNA is TGCAGTGCTAGATCGTCCTACGAGCAGTACTTC. This codes for CSARSSYEQYF.

The chain carries TRBV18 and TRBJ2-7; possibly TRBD2 for D (5 bases). The germline gives CDR1 KGHSH, CDR2 LQKENI. This CDR3 is built from 15 residues. V gave up 3 bases and J gave up 0 bases, with 12 bases separating them. The chain's CDR3 is CASSPQRYSSYEQYF. DNA for the CDR3: TGTGCCAGCTCACCCCAGCGGTACAGCTCCTACGAGCAGTACTTC. Full variable domain (outside the CDR3, taken from reference TRBV18 and TRBJ2-7): NAGVMQNPRHLVRRRGQEARLRCSPMKGHSHVYWYRQLPEEGLKFMVYLQKENIIDESGMPKERFSAEFPKEGPSILRIQQVVRGDSAAYFCASSPQRYSSYEQYFGPGTRLTVT.

The chain carries TRBV9 and TRBJ2-3, with 10 bases identical to TRBD2. The junction had 8 bases not matched to a gene; V was cut back by 0 bases and J by 7 bases. The CDR3 has 16 amino acids. Germline-derived CDR1 and CDR2 are SGDLS and YYNGEE. CDR3 bases: TGTGCCAGCAGCGTAGGGCCCAGCGGGGGGGCTAATACGCAGTATTTT. Protein: CASSVGPSGGANTQYF.

The chain links TRBV5-4 to TRBJ1-2, with D hard to call. The CDR3 consists of 14 residues. V dropped 0 bases and J dropped 3 bases, with 9 bases sitting between them. Germline V gives CDR1 SGHNT, CDR2 YYREEE (reference sequence). The CDR3 sequence is CASSLDGRDYGYTF. The CDR3, as DNA: TGTGCCAGCAGCTTGGATGGGAGGGACTATGGCTACACCTTC.

This chain joins TRBV2 and TRBJ2-7, with TRBD2 identical over 7 bases. With 3 bases clipped from V and 2 bases from J, the junction kept 1 base outside the gene matches. The CDR3 is made up of 13 amino acids. Germline V lookup: CDR1 SNHLY, CDR2 FYNNEI. The CDR3 protein is CASSDGLAYEQYF. CDR3 nucleotides: TGTGCCAGCAGTGACGGACTAGCCTACGAGCAGTACTTC.

The gene calls are TRBV21-1 and TRBJ1-3; the tabulated D call, TRBD1, remains unverified against the DNA. TRBV21-1 is designated a pseudogene. This CDR3 is built from 15 residues. The CDR3 region is CASKVQGASGNTIYF. In DNA form, the CDR3 reads TGTGCCAGCAAGGTTCAGGGGGCATCAGGAAACACCATATATTTT.

J is TRBJ2-7 and V is TRBV15; 9 bases align to TRBD2. The CDR3 sequence is 15 residues long. Germline lookup yields CDR1 LNHNV and CDR2 YYDKDF (reference sequence). The junction had 5 bases not matched to a gene; V was cut back by 5 bases and J by 0 bases. The CDR3 spells CATSPRLADSYEQYF. The CDR3 nucleotides read TGTGCCACCAGCCCACGACTAGCGGACTCCTACGAGCAGTACTTC.

The V call is TRBV7-2, the J call TRBJ2-3; 12 nucleotides match TRBD2. With V trimmed by 1 base and J by 2 bases, 7 bases remained unmatched. The CDR3 covers 18 residues. Germline CDR1 reads SGHTA; CDR2 reads FQGNSA. For the CDR3, the DNA is TGTGCCAGCAGCTTAGTTCCGCTAGCGGGGGGGGTCACAGATACGCAGTATTTT. Protein sequence: CASSLVPLAGGVTDTQYF.

The rearrangement links TRBV4-2 to TRBJ1-2; unclear D gene. This CDR3 is built from 15 residues. V was pared by 0 bases and J by 8 bases, with 16 bases between. CDR1 LGHNA and CDR2 YNFKEQ come from the germline V gene. As DNA, the CDR3 is TGTGCCAGCAGCCAAGATTTAACCCCGGCCGGGGGCTACACCTTC. This codes for CASSQDLTPAGGYTF.

The rearrangement links TRBV4-2 to TRBJ1-2; 7 bases line up with TRBD1. V dropped 4 bases and J dropped 0; count of bases not matched to a gene: 2. This CDR3 contains 14 residues. Germline loops: CDR1 LGHNA, CDR2 YNFKEQ. The CDR3 spells CASSRDRANYGYTF. As DNA, the CDR3 is TGTGCCAGCAGCCGGGACAGAGCTAACTATGGCTACACCTTC.

The chain is built from TRBV28 and TRBJ2-7; TRBD1 matches 8 bases. CDR3 length: 11 residues. J gave up 12 bases and V 5 bases, and 6 bases lay outside the gene matches. Germline V gives CDR1 MDHEN, CDR2 SYDVKM. The CDR3: CASSPGGYLYF. CDR3 nucleotide sequence: TGTGCCAGCAGTCCAGGGGGCTATCTGTACTTC.

V gene TRBV10-1 combines with J gene TRBJ2-1; unclear D gene. With 0 bases removed from V and 9 bases from J, the gap between germline ends came to 9 bases. CDR3 length: 13 amino acids. Germline CDR1 WNHNN, CDR2 SYGVQD (reference sequence). CDR3 DNA sequence: TGCGCCAGCAGTGAGTCAATTACCGGTGAGCAGTTCTTC. Protein product: CASSESITGEQFF.

The rearrangement joins TRBV12-5 to TRBJ1-2; the match to TRBD1 covers 7 bases. Germline V gene lookup returns CDR1 LGHNT and CDR2 FRNRAP. The junction had 16 bases not matched to a gene; V was cut back by 4 bases and J by 2 bases. CDR3 size: 18 residues. The CDR3, as DNA: TGTGCTAGTGGTTCCATTTGCAAACCCGAGACAGGGAACTATGGCTACACCTTC. This translates into CASGSICKPETGNYGYTF.

V and J are TRBV6-1 and TRBJ1-5, with D possibly being TRBD1 (5 bases). Germline assignment: CDR1 MNHNS and CDR2 SASEGT. Trimming cost V 8 bases and J 0 bases, with 8 bases left between them. The CDR3 runs to 13 residues. The CDR3 sequence is CASGAYSNQPQHF. CDR3 sequence (DNA): TGTGCCAGCGGGGCCTATAGCAATCAGCCCCAGCATTTT.

This chain joins TRBV28 and TRBJ2-7; TRBD2 aligns across 9 bases. V was pared by 8 bases and J by 5 bases, with 10 bases of the junction left unmatched. The CDR3 is 14 amino acids. In germline, CDR1 is MDHEN, CDR2 SYDVKM. CDR3 in amino acids: CASEAGGYVNEQYF. The DNA for the CDR3 is TGTGCCAGCGAGGCGGGAGGGTATGTGAACGAGCAGTACTTC. Full variable domain (remainder filled in from reference TRBV28 and TRBJ2-7): DVKVTQSSRYLVKRTGEKVFLECVQDMDHENMFWYRQDPGLGLRLIYFSYDVKMKEKGDIPEGYSVSREKKERFSLILESASTNQTSMYLCASEAGGYVNEQYFGPGTRLTVT.

This clone was counted only a few times. The chain has TRBV7-9 and TRBJ2-2; 11 nucleotides match TRBD2. This CDR3 region has 16 residues. In germline, CDR1 is SEHNR, CDR2 FQNEAQ (reference sequence). Unmatched junction bases numbered 6, after V lost 3 bases and J lost 6 bases. The CDR3, as DNA: TGTGCCAGCAGCTTCGGGCTAGCGGGGGGAGCCGGGGAGCTGTTTTTT. It encodes CASSFGLAGGAGELFF.

The chain joins TRBV11-2 to TRBJ2-7; tentative D call: TRBD1 (6 bases). V lost 6 bases and J 0 bases, leaving 15 bases between the germline ends. The germline V gene has CDR1 SGHAT and CDR2 FQNNGV. This CDR3 contains 15 residues. The CDR3 coding sequence is TGTGCCAGCAGGAGAAACCGGGACAACTCCTACGAGCAGTACTTC. It codes for CASRRNRDNSYEQYF.